This T cell receptor (beta chain) was sequenced during a study of regulatory T cells in long-lasting Graves disease. Study at large: Patients with persistent Graves' disease had over 5 years of antithyroid drugs and persistent TSH receptor antibodies. Findings and limits, study-wide: Persistent patients had more shared public clonotypes (roughly 2,500) than new patients (approximately 920).

Assembly of TCR beta libraries relied on iRepertoire HTBI primers together with Arm-PCR of CDR3 regions. TCRdb re-called the multiplex PCR reads through MiXCR, storing one row per CDR3 protein. The sample lists approximately 500,000 distinct CDR3 sequences, about 22% occurring once. On this clonotype itself: The target antigen is unknown.

Time point defined: persistent/refractory GD, antithyroid drugs over 5 years with positive TRAb. PBMC RNA was the source of the TCR library. It was American Thyroid Association guidelines that determined Graves' disease diagnosis. The origin of this receptor is a female donor with Graves disease. The specimen comprised peripheral blood mononuclear cells (PBMCs), sampled when the disease was refractory, from a patient treated with antithyroid drugs.

CDR3 nucleotides: TGTGCCAGCAGTTTCTTGGAGGGATGGGAGACCCAGTACTTC. It is translated as CASSFLEGWETQYF. V usage is TRBV12-3 or TRBV12-4 and J usage is TRBJ2-5; possibly TRBD2 for D (6 bases). V lost 3 bases, J lost 5 bases, and 13 bases lay in between. The CDR3 length is 14 residues.